This T cell receptor beta chain was sequenced for a study of response to subunit inactivated influenza vaccine. Each CDR3 protein gets one entry after TCRdb re-called the RT-PCR reads with MiXCR. The sample carries about 540,000 distinct CDR3 sequences, around a quarter recorded once. The CDR3 is 17 residues long. V lost 4 bases to trimming and J lost 8 bases; unmatched junction nucleotides: 15. The germline V gene has CDR1 SGHRS and CDR2 YFSETQ. This same sample was also part of a study on T cells expressing NK-cell markers. That source adds: The authors made TCR beta cDNA libraries by 5'RACE template switching. This switching added a universal primer site and UMIs. Seven of the eight sequenced donors were HCMV-seropositive; one was seronegative. Several experiments confined sorting to alpha-beta TCR T cells with an anti-gamma-delta TCR antibody. Top CD8+ clonotypes included the dominant CD3+CD56+NKG2C+ clonotypes in 5 or 6 donors.

The J gene is TRBJ2-1, the V gene TRBV5-1; 10 bases line up with TRBD2. This sequence originates from a man between 50 and 59 years old who received an inactivated influenza vaccine. Sequenced here: CD4+ T cells sorted from PBMCs, sampled less than 13 days after vaccination. The CDR3 loop reads CASSPLQRSGGVDEQFF. DNA for the CDR3: TGCGCCAGCAGCCCACTCCAAAGGAGCGGGGGGGTCGATGAGCAGTTCTTC.